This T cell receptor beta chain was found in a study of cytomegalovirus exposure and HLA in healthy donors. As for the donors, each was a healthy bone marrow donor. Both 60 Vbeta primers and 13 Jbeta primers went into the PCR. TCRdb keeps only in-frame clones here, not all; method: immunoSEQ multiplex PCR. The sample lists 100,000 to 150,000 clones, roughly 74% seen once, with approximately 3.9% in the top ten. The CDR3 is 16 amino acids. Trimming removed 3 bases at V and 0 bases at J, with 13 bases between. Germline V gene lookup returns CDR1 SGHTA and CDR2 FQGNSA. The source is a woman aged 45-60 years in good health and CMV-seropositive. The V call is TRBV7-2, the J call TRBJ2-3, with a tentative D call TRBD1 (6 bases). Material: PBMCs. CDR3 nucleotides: TGTGCCAGCAGCTTTAGGGACACTTCTAGCACAGATACGCAGTATTTT. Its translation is CASSFRDTSSTDTQYF.